These T cell receptor beta chains were read from a single sample in a study of glioma-infiltrating T cells after dendritic cell vaccination. Generated by immunoSEQ multiplex PCR, the TCRdb table keeps only in-frame clones and is missing some. This sample has about 100,000 clones, with 75% to 90% found just once. This specimen consisted of blood, obtained after dendritic cell vaccination. Every receptor here comes from a human donor with glioblastoma. Each CDR3 is given with its conserved first and last residue. A D gene is named only where the DNA matches it firmly. For some rows the clone size is stated as once, few or many, or as a class when expanded; others skip it.

- | TRBJ2-5 | 11 | - | TRBV28 | CASTRGGTQYF | TGTGCCAGCACTAGGGGGGGGACCCAGTACTTC
- | TRBJ1-1 | 14 | TRBD1 | TRBV27 | CASSPVTGGPEAFF | TGTGCCAGCAGCCCAGTGACAGGGGGGCCTGAAGCTTTCTTT
- | TRBJ2-7 | 13 | - | TRBV27 | CASSSGVVGEQYF | TGTGCCAGCAGTTCAGGGGTCGTCGGCGAGCAGTACTTC
- | TRBJ1-5 | 18 | - | TRBV19 | CASSGLYRNYLSNQPQHF | TGTGCCAGTAGTGGGTTGTACAGGAACTATCTTAGCAATCAGCCCCAGCATTTT
once | TRBJ2-1 | 15 | TRBD2 | TRBV7-2 | CASSLGSAGYNEQFF | TGTGCCAGCAGCTTAGGCTCAGCGGGGTACAATGAGCAGTTCTTC
once | TRBJ2-1 | 16 | - | TRBV4-1 | CASTQWGETSYNEQFF | TGCGCCAGCACCCAGTGGGGGGAGACCTCCTACAATGAGCAGTTCTTC
- | TRBJ2-3 | 15 | - | TRBV5-1 | CASSLWGRGSDTQYF | TGCGCCAGCAGCCTCTGGGGGCGTGGATCAGATACGCAGTATTTT
- | TRBJ1-2 | 15 | - | TRBV30 | CAWSGEGDSFYGYTF | TGTGCCTGGAGTGGGGAAGGGGATTCCTTCTATGGCTACACCTTC
- | TRBJ2-7 | 14 | TRBD1 | TRBV28 | CASSSRQGSYEQYF | TGTGCCAGCAGTTCTCGACAGGGGAGCTACGAGCAGTACTTC
- | TRBJ2-5 | 15 | - | TRBV5-1 | CASSLRVAEGETQYF | TGCGCCAGCAGCTTGAGGGTAGCGGAAGGAGAGACCCAGTACTTC
- | TRBJ1-6 | 15 | - | TRBV5-6 | CASSLAGGNNSPLHF | TGTGCCAGCAGCTTGGCCGGAGGGAATAATTCACCCCTCCACTTT
- | TRBJ2-7 | 12 | - | TRBV10-3 | CAISEQSYEQYF | TGTGCCATCAGTGAACAGAGTTACGAGCAGTACTTC
- | TRBJ2-3 | 15 | - | TRBV5-6 | CASSLASGSTDTQYF | TGTGCCAGCAGCTTGGCCTCGGGAAGCACAGATACGCAGTATTTT
- | TRBJ1-2 | 15 | TRBD1 | TRBV27 | CASSSPGTGGSGYTF | TGTGCCAGCAGTTCTCCCGGGACAGGGGGATCTGGCTACACCTTC
few | TRBJ2-7 | 11 | - | TRBV2 | CASSSSVEQYF | TGTGCCAGCAGTTCCTCAGTCGAGCAGTACTTC
- | TRBJ2-7 | 14 | - | TRBV5-1 | CASSPGTIAGEQYF | TGCGCCAGCAGCCCGGGAACGATTGCGGGCGAGCAGTACTTC
- | TRBJ2-1 | 13 | - | TRBV19 | CASSGREGNEQFF | TGTGCCAGTAGCGGGAGAGAGGGCAATGAGCAGTTCTTC
- | TRBJ2-3 | 14 | - | TRBV14 | CASSQEVGGDTQYF | TGTGCCAGCAGCCAAGAAGTCGGCGGAGATACGCAGTATTTT
- | TRBJ1-1 | 14 | TRBD1 | TRBV30 | CAWTRQGSATEAFF | TGTGCCTGGACTAGACAGGGTTCGGCCACTGAAGCTTTCTTT